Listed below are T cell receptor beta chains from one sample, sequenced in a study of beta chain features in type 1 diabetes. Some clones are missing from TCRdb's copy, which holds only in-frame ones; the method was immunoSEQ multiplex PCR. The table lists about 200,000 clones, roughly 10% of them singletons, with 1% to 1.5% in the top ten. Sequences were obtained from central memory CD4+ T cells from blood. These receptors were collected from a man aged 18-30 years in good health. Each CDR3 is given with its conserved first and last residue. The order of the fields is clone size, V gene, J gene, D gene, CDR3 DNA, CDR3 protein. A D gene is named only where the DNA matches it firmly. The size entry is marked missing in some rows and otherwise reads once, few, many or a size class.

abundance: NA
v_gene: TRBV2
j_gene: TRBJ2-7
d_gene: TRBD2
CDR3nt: TGTGCCAGCAGTCCTTCGCGGGAGGTAATCGAGCAGTACTTC
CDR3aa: CASSPSREVIEQYF

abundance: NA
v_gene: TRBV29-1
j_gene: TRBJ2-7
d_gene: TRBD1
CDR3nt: TGCAGCGTTGCCCCGACAGGGAGCTCCTACGAGCAGTACTTC
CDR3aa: CSVAPTGSSYEQYF

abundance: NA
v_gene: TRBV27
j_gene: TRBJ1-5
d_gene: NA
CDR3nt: TGTGCCAGCAGTTTAAGTCGGCACAATCAGCCCCAGCATTTT
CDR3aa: CASSLSRHNQPQHF

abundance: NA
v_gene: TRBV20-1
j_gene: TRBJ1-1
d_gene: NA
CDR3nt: TGCAGCCCAACAGGGTTTACTGAAGCTTTCTTT
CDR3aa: CSPTGFTEAFF

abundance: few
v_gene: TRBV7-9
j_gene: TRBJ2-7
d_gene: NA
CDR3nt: TGTGCCAGCAGCGTCGAAGCCTACGAGCAGTACTTC
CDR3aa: CASSVEAYEQYF

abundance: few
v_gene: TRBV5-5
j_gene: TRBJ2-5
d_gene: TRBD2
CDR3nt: TGTGCCAGCAGCTTACCGGGACTAGCGGCCCAAGAGACCCAGTACTTC
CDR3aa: CASSLPGLAAQETQYF

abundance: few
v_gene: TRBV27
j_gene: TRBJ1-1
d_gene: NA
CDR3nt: TGTGCCAGCAGTTTATCTTTCTTCGTGGGACTCTCTGAAGCTTTCTTT
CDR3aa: CASSLSFFVGLSEAFF

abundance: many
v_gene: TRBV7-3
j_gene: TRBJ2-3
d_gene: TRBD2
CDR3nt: TGTGCCAGCAGCGGGAGCGGGAGTGTACGAGATACGCAGTATTTT
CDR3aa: CASSGSGSVRDTQYF

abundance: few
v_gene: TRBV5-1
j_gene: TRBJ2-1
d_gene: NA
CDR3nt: TGCGCCAGCAGCTTGGAGCTAGCGAGTTACAATGAGCAGTTCTTC
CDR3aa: CASSLELASYNEQFF

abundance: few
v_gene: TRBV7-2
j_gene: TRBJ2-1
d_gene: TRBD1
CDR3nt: TGTGCCAGCAGCTTGCTGGGACAGAGCTATGAGCAGTTCTTC
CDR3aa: CASSLLGQSYEQFF

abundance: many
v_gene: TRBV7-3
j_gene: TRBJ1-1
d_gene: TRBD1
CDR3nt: TGTGCCAGCAGCTCAACCCGGGACAGGCCGAACACTGAAGCTTTCTTT
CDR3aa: CASSSTRDRPNTEAFF

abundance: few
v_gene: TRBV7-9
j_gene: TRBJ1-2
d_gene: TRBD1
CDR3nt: TGTGCCAGCAGCCTCCCGGGACAGGGCTATGGCTACACCTTC
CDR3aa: CASSLPGQGYGYTF

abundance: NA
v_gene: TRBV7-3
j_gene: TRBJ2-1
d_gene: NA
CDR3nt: TGTGCCAGCAGCTTAATTTCCGGGGACAATGAGCAGTTCTTC
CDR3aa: CASSLISGDNEQFF

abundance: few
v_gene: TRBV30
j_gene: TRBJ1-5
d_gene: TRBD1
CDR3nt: TGTGCCTGGAGTACCGGGACAGCTTATCAGCCCCAGCATTTT
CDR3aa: CAWSTGTAYQPQHF

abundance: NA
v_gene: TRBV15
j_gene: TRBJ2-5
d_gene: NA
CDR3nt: TGTGCCACCAGCAGAGATCCTGGGCGGCAAGAGACCCAGTACTTC
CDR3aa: CATSRDPGRQETQYF

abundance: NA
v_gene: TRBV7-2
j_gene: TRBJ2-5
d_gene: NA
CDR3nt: TGTGCCAGCAGCCGAATGAAATCAGAGACCCAGTACTTC
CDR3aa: CASSRMKSETQYF

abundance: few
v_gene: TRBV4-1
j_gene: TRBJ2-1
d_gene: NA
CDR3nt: TGCGCCAGCAGCCAAGTGACTAGATTCAATGAGCAGTTCTTC
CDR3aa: CASSQVTRFNEQFF

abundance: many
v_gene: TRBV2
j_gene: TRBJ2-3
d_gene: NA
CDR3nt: TGTGCCAGCCGCGGACTAGATACGCAGTATTTT
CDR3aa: CASRGLDTQYF

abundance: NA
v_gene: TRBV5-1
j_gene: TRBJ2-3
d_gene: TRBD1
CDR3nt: TGCGCCAGCAGCTACGGACAGGGTAGGATAGATACGCAGTATTTT
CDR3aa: CASSYGQGRIDTQYF

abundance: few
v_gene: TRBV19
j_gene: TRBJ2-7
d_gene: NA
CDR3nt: TGTGCCAGTAGCCCCACTAGAAACTACGAGCAGTACTTC
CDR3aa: CASSPTRNYEQYF

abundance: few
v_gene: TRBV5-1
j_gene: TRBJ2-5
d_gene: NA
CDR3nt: TGCGCCAGCAGCTTACAAGGGGTGCAAGAGACCCAGTACTTC
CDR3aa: CASSLQGVQETQYF

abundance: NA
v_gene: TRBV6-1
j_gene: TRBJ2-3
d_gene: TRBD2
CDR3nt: TGTGCCAGCAGTGAAGGGCGCGGGAGAGGGGTAGATACGCAGTATTTT
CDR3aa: CASSEGRGRGVDTQYF

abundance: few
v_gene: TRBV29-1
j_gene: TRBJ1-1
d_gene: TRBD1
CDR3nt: TGCAGCGTTGAGACAGGGGTCTCTGAAGCTTTCTTT
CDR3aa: CSVETGVSEAFF

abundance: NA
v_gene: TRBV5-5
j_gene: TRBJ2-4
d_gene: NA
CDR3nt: TGTGCCAGCAGCTTTTTCTCAGGGGATGGAAAAAACATTCAGTACTTC
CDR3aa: CASSFFSGDGKNIQYF

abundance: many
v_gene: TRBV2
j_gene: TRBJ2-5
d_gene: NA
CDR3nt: TGTGCCAGCAGTGAGGACAGTTACCAAGAGACCCAGTACTTC
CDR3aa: CASSEDSYQETQYF

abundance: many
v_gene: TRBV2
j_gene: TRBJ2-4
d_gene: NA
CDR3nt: TGTGCCAGCAACAGGTTTGAGAACATTCAGTACTTC
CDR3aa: CASNRFENIQYF

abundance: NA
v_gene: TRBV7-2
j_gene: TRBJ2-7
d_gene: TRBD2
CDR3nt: TGTGCCAGCAGCGTACTAGCGGGATCTTACGAGCAGTACTTC
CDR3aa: CASSVLAGSYEQYF

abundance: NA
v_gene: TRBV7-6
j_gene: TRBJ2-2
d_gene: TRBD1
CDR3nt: TGTGCCAGCAGCCCTCGGACAGGGAACGTTGCCGGGGAGCTGTTTTTT
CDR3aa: CASSPRTGNVAGELFF

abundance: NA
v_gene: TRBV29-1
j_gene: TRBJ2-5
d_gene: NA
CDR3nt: TGCAGCGGGGGGCCCAGGGGCCGTTCCGAGACCCAGTACTTC
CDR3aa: CSGGPRGRSETQYF

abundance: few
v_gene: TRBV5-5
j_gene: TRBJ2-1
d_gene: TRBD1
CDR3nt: TGCGCCAGCAGCCCGTGGACAGGGACGGACAATGAGCAGTTCTTC
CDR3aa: CASSPWTGTDNEQFF

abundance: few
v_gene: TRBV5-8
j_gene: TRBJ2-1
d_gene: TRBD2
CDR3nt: TGTGCCAGCAGCCACCGACTAGCGGGGGCTGAAGTTGATGAGCAGTTCTTC
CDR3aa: CASSHRLAGAEVDEQFF

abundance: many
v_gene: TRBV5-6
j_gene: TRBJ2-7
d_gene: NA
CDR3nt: TGTGCCAGCAGCTCTGAAGGCGTTCGCGCGCAGTACTTC
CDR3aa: CASSSEGVRAQYF

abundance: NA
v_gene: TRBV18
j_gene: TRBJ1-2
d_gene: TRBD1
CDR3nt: TGTGCCAGCTCAACGGACAGGGAAGCGAATGGCTACACCTTC
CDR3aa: CASSTDREANGYTF

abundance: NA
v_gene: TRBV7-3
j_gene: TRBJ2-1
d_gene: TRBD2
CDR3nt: TGTGCCAGCAGTCCTTCCAGCGGGAGCCCCTACAATGAGCAGTTCTTC
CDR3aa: CASSPSSGSPYNEQFF

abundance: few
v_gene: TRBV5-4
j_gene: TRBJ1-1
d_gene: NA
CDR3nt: TGTGCCAGCAGCTCCTACAGGGTGAAAACTGAAGCTTTCTTT
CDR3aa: CASSSYRVKTEAFF

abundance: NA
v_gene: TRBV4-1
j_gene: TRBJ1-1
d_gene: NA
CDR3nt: TGCGCCAGCAGCCATAATCAGGGAGGGAGAACTGAAGCTTTCTTT
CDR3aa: CASSHNQGGRTEAFF